This T cell receptor (beta chain) derives from a study of OX40 agonist ivuxolimab in advanced cancers. In the study overall: Recorded diagnoses for dose-escalation patients were hepatocellular carcinoma, melanoma, renal cell or head and neck cancer. Cohort: 75% to 90% men, mean age 60, aged about 23 to 79.

The data were produced by immunoSEQ multiplex PCR, yet TCRdb's version contains in-frame clones alone and is incomplete. The table records approximately 33,000 clones, over 90% of them present only once. To note about this clone: The antigen remains undetermined.

The V and J ends lost 2 bases and 5 bases, in that order; junction bases with no gene match: 3. From germline, CDR1 is SGDLS and CDR2 YYNGEE. The CDR3 runs to 14 residues. Study-wide findings and caveats: Researchers report that CD8+ T cells had, on average, more expanded clones than CD4+. The CD4+ and CD8+ T cells in the blood had expanded clonally by week 6 at 0.1 to 3.0 mg/kg.

The TCR comes from an adult with an advanced solid tumor such as melanoma, head and neck, liver or kidney cancer. Sequenced material: CD4+ or CD8+ T cells sorted from blood, taken in a trial of the OX40 agonist ivuxolimab. The genes are TRBV9 and TRBJ2-5, with TRBD2 identical over 10 bases. CDR3 DNA: TGTGCCAGCAGCGTCGGGACTAGCGTCGAGACCCAGTACTTC. It is translated as CASSVGTSVETQYF.